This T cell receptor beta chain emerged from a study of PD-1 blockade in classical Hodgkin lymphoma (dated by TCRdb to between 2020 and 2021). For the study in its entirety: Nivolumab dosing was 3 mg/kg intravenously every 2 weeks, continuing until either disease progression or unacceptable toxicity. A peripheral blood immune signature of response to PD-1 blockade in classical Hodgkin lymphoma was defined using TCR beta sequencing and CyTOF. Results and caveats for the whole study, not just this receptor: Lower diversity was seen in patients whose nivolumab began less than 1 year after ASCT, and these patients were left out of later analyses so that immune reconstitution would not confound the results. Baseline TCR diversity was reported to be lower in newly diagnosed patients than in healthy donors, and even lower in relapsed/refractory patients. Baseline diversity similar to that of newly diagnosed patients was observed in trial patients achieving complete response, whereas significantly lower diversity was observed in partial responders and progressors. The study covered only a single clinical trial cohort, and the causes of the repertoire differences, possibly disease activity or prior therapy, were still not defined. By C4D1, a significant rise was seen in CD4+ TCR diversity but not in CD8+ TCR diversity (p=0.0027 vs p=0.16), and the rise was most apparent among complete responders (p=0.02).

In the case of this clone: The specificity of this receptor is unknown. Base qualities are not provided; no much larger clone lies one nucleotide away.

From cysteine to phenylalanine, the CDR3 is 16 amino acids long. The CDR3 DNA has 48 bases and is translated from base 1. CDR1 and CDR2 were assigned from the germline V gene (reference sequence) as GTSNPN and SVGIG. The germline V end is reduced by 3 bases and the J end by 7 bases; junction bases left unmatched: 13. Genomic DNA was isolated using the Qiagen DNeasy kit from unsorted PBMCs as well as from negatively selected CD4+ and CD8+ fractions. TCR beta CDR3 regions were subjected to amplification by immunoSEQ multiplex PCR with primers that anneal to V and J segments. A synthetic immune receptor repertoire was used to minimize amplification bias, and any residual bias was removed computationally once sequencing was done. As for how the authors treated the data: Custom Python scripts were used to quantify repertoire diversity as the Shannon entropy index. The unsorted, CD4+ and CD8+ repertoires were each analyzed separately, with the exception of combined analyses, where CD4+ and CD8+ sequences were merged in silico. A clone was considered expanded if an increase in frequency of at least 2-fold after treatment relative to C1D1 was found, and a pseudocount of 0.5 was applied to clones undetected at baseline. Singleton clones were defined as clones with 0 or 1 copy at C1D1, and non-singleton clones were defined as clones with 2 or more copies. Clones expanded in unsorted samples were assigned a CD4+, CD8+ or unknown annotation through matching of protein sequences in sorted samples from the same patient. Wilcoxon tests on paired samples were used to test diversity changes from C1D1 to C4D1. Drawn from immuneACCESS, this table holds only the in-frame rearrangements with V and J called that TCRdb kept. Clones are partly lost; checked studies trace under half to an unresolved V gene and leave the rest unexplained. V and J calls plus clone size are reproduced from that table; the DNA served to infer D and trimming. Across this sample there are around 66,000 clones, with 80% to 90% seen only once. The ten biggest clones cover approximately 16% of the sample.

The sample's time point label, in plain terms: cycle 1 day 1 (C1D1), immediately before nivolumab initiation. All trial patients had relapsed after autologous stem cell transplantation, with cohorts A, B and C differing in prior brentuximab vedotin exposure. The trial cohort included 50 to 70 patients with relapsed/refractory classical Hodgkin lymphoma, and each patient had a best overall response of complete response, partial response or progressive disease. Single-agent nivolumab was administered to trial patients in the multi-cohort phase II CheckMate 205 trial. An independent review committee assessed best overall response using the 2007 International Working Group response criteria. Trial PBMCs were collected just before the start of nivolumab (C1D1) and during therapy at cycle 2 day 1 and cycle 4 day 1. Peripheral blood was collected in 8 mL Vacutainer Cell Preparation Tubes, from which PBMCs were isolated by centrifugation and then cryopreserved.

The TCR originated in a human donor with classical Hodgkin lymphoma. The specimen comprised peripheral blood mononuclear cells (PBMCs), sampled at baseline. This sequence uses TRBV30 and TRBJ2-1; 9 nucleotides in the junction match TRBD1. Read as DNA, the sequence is TGTGCCTGGAGCCCAAACCCCGGGACAGGGTTGAATGAGCAGTTCTTC. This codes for CAWSPNPGTGLNEQFF. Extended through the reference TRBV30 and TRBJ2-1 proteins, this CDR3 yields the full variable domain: SQTIHQWPATLVQPVGSPLSLECTVEGTSNPNLYWYRQAAGRGLQLLFYSVGIGQISSEVPQNLSASRPQDRQFILSSKKLLLSDSGFYLCAWSPNPGTGLNEQFFGPGTRLTVL.